The 16 T cell receptor beta chains presented below share a single source sample, sequenced in a study of T cell responses to AZD1222 COVID-19 vaccine. Some clones are missing from TCRdb's copy, which holds only in-frame ones; the method was immunoSEQ multiplex PCR. Among 110,000 to 150,000 clones listed, over 75% were seen once. The specimen comprised peripheral blood, sampled on day 0 of AZD1222 vaccination. These receptor sequences come from an adult in good health.

V usage is TRBV30 and J usage is TRBJ1-1, with D uncertain. The CDR3 has 12 amino acids. Germline V CDR1 and CDR2: GTSNPN, SVGIG (reference sequence). The ends were cut back, 3 bases at V and 5 bases at J, with 10 bases in the middle. The CDR3 region has the DNA TGTGCCTGGAGAGACCGGGTAACTGAAGCTTTCTTT. Amino acids: CAWRDRVTEAFF.

CDR3 sequence (DNA): TGTGCCAGCAGCTTGGCCTGGGAGAAGTATGGCTACACCTTC. Translating gives CASSLAWEKYGYTF. V is TRBV5-8 and J is TRBJ1-2; D is unclear. Looked up from germline, CDR1 is SGHTS and CDR2 is YDEGEE. V gave up 0 bases and J gave up 5 bases, with 11 bases separating them. The CDR3 length is 14 residues.

This chain links TRBV5-1 with TRBJ2-7; 10 nucleotides align to TRBD1. The CDR3 is 16 residues long. Germline V gene lookup returns CDR1 SGHRS and CDR2 YFSETQ. Germline trimming cut 2 bases from V and 3 bases from J; bases unmatched to any gene: 8. The chain's CDR3 is CASSFPGTGVSYEQYF. The CDR3 DNA reads TGCGCCAGCAGCTTCCCCGGGACAGGGGTTAGCTACGAGCAGTACTTC.

This chain connects TRBV21-1 to TRBJ1-2; TRBD1 is taken as the D call from the table, unchecked against the DNA. TRBV21-1 is reported as a pseudogene. CDR3 size: 13 residues. The CDR3 nucleotides are TGTGCCAGCAGCAAATTTTCAGGGGATGGCTACACCTTC. Amino acid sequence: CASSKFSGDGYTF.

The genes are TRBV30 and TRBJ2-7; perhaps TRBD2 as D (5 bases). Germline V gene sequence: CDR1 GTSNPN, CDR2 SVGIG (reference sequence). V was pared by 0 bases and J by 6 bases, with 9 bases between. The length of the CDR3 is 12 residues. The CDR3 loop is CAWSVHGVEQYF. CDR3 DNA: TGTGCCTGGAGTGTACACGGGGTCGAGCAGTACTTC.

The chain combines TRBV7-8 with TRBJ1-5, with a possible D match to TRBD1 (5 bases). The CDR3 totals 17 residues. Looked up from germline, CDR1 is SGHVS and CDR2 is FQNEAQ. Between the trimmed V and J ends, which lost 1 base and 1 base, there was a span of 14 bases. CDR3 nucleotide sequence: TGTGCCAGCAGCTTAGGGTCAGGGTTGGGGAGCAATCAGCCCCAGCATTTT. Encoded protein: CASSLGSGLGSNQPQHF.

This clone was found a few times. V gene TRBV19 combines with J gene TRBJ1-5; D unresolved. Deletions cut 11 bases from V and 6 bases from J, with 14 bases between. Germline lookup yields CDR1 LNHDA and CDR2 SQIVND (reference sequence). The CDR3 covers 12 residues. In DNA, the CDR3 is TGTGCCTCTACCCCCCGGGGTCAGCCCCAGCATTTT. Its protein product is CASTPRGQPQHF.

The V and J genes are TRBV5-5 and TRBJ2-6; D remains ambiguous. CDR1 and CDR2 (germline): SGHKS, YYEKEE (reference sequence). Trimming took off 3 bases at V and 4 bases at J, with 8 bases between the two ends. The CDR3 runs 14 residues. The CDR3 sequence: CASSSGTGANVLTF. The CDR3 DNA reads as TGTGCCAGCAGCTCGGGCACCGGGGCCAACGTCCTGACTTTC.

The chain links TRBV19 to TRBJ2-3; 15 bases match TRBD2. V lost 8 bases to trimming and J lost 5 bases; unmatched junction nucleotides: 5. CDR3 size: 15 residues. Germline V gives CDR1 LNHDA, CDR2 SQIVND (reference sequence). The CDR3 nucleotides are TGTGCCAGTCTAGGACTAGCGGGGGGGGTAGATACGCAGTATTTT. It specifies CASLGLAGGVDTQYF.

The V and J genes are TRBV4-2 and TRBJ1-1; D unclear. The CDR3 has 16 amino acids. Germline CDR1 and CDR2: LGHNA and YNFKEQ. V was trimmed by 1 base and J by 0 bases, leaving 12 bases between them. The CDR3 protein is CASSQGQTGMNTEAFF. The CDR3 region has the DNA TGTGCCAGCAGCCAAGGTCAGACGGGGATGAACACTGAAGCTTTCTTT.

The chain couples TRBV7-2 to TRBJ2-1, with D unclear. Trimming removed 5 bases from V and 7 bases from J, with 12 bases in between. The CDR3 is 13 amino acids. Germline loops: CDR1 SGHTA, CDR2 FQGNSA. Written as DNA, the CDR3 is TGTGCCAGCAGCGCCTGGGCGCGGAATGAGCAGTTCTTC. Amino acids: CASSAWARNEQFF.

This chain connects TRBV5-1 to TRBJ1-4; 11 bases align to TRBD1. This CDR3 is built from 14 residues. Germline lookup yields CDR1 SGHRS and CDR2 YFSETQ. V shed 3 bases, J shed 7 bases, and the junction held 2 bases outside the gene matches. DNA of the CDR3: TGCGCCAGCAGCTCGGGACAGGGGGGTGAAAAACTGTTTTTT. This encodes CASSSGQGGEKLFF.

V and J are TRBV5-1 and TRBJ2-1, with 9 bases identical to TRBD2. The CDR3 has 15 amino acids. Germline CDR1 reads SGHRS; CDR2 reads YFSETQ. Unmatched junction bases numbered 5, after V lost 3 bases and J lost 4 bases. CDR3 coding DNA: TGCGCCAGCAGCTATCTAGCGGGGTCTTACAATGAGCAGTTCTTC. It codes for CASSYLAGSYNEQFF.

This clone appeared once. The gene calls are TRBV7-9 and TRBJ1-1; tentative D call: TRBD1 (6 bases). This CDR3 contains 15 residues. V lost 1 base to trimming and J lost 3 bases, with 12 bases between them. Germline values: CDR1 SEHNR, CDR2 FQNEAQ (reference sequence). CDR3 residues: CASSLGGGRDTEAFF. CDR3 DNA: TGTGCCAGCAGCTTAGGCGGGGGCAGGGACACTGAAGCTTTCTTT.

This CDR3 is CASNKGDTGELFF. DNA for the CDR3: TGTGCCAGCAATAAGGGGGACACCGGGGAGCTGTTTTTT. The chain joins TRBV9 to TRBJ2-2; tentatively, D is TRBD1 (6 bases). Germline lookup yields CDR1 SGDLS and CDR2 YYNGEE. This CDR3 region has 13 residues. V was shortened by 6 bases and J by 3 bases, with 9 bases between the two germline ends.

The chain has TRBV3-1 (or the pseudogene TRBV3-2) and TRBJ2-5; 11 bases align to TRBD1. The CDR3 loop spans 20 amino acids. Trimming took 0 bases from V and 5 from J; bases not matched to a gene: 17. Germline lookup yields CDR1 LGHDT and CDR2 YNNKEL (reference sequence). The CDR3 is CASSQDVPGGRTGGAETQYF. The CDR3 nucleotides are TGTGCCAGCAGCCAAGATGTACCGGGGGGCCGGACAGGGGGCGCGGAGACCCAGTACTTC.